This TCR beta chain was documented in a study of radiation and T cells in renal cell carcinoma. Documented time point: baseline pretreatment blood. Sample treatment: 15 Gy SBRT to primary tumor, nephrectomy 4 weeks later. This renal cell carcinoma was of the clear cell type. Data came from immunoSEQ multiplex PCR; TCRdb stores just in-frame clones and leaves some out. The data contain 150,000 or so clones, approximately 90% of them seen just once; the ten biggest clones take up around 4%. The V gene end was trimmed by 5 bases and the J gene end by 2 bases; junction bases not matched to a gene: 5. Germline V gene sequence: CDR1 SGHVS, CDR2 FNYEAQ. The length of the CDR3 is 16 residues. Whole-study findings and limits: Top tumor clonotypes rose in blood 2 weeks post-radiation, then contracted.

As for this clone: Its antigen remains unidentified.

The V gene is TRBV7-6, the J gene TRBJ2-1, with 11 bases lining up with TRBD2. The source material was blood, sampled from a patient whose treatment included radiotherapy and nephrectomy. The receptor was derived from a woman between 65 and 79 years old with renal cell carcinoma. The CDR3 DNA follows: TGTGCCAGCAGCGATAGCGGGGGGGCTACCTACAATGAGCAGTTCTTC. Its translation: CASSDSGGATYNEQFF.